The 5 T cell receptor beta chains given below trace back to one sample, sequenced in a study of cytomegalovirus exposure and HLA in healthy donors. Amplification used 60 Vbeta primers and 13 Jbeta primers. This table comes from immunoSEQ multiplex PCR, and its TCRdb copy is limited to in-frame clones, with some not included. The profile shows 150,000 to 250,000 clones, more than 65% of them singletons. Material: PBMCs. The receptors shown here come from a girl under 18 in good health and CMV-seropositive.

The V call is TRBV6-6, the J call TRBJ1-5; D is ambiguous. V was pared by 0 bases and J by 2 bases, with 11 bases between. The CDR3 consists of 16 residues. Germline V gene data show CDR1 as MNHNY and CDR2 as SVGAGI (reference sequence). This chain's CDR3 is CASSYSSNGGNQPQHF. In nucleotides, the CDR3 is TGTGCCAGCAGTTACTCCTCAAACGGGGGCAATCAGCCCCAGCATTTT.

This sequence joins TRBV7-6 and TRBJ1-1; D might be TRBD1 (5 bases). V shed 1 base and J shed 3 bases, with 9 bases lying between them. This CDR3 contains 14 residues. Per germline, CDR1 SGHVS and CDR2 FNYEAQ. CDR3 sequence: CASSLEGRDTEAFF. The DNA of the CDR3 is TGTGCCAGCAGCTTAGAGGGCAGGGACACTGAAGCTTTCTTT.

The chain employs TRBV6-5 and TRBJ2-1; 8 bases match TRBD1. Germline values: CDR1 MNHEY, CDR2 SVGAGI. V lost 8 bases and J lost 5; bases outside the gene matches: 5. The CDR3 covers 13 residues. In DNA form, the CDR3 reads TGTGCCAGCCGACAGGGGCGAAACAATGAGCAGTTCTTC. Encoded protein: CASRQGRNNEQFF.

The rearrangement joins TRBV6-1 to TRBJ2-7; perhaps TRBD2 as D (5 bases). CDR1 and CDR2 (germline): MNHNS, SASEGT. CDR3 length: 12 residues. Trimming cost V 6 bases and J 2 bases, with 8 bases left between them. CDR3 loop: CASRSGAYEQYF. The DNA for the CDR3 is TGTGCCAGCAGAAGCGGAGCCTACGAGCAGTACTTC.

This rearrangement joins TRBV18 to TRBJ2-1; TRBD2 aligns across 14 bases. CDR3 size: 15 residues. CDR1 KGHSH and CDR2 LQKENI come from the germline V gene. V lost 4 bases and J lost 8; bases outside the gene matches: 4. CDR3 nucleotides: TGTGCCAGCTCACTCGGACTAGCGGGGGGCCATGAGCAGTTCTTC. Protein product: CASSLGLAGGHEQFF.